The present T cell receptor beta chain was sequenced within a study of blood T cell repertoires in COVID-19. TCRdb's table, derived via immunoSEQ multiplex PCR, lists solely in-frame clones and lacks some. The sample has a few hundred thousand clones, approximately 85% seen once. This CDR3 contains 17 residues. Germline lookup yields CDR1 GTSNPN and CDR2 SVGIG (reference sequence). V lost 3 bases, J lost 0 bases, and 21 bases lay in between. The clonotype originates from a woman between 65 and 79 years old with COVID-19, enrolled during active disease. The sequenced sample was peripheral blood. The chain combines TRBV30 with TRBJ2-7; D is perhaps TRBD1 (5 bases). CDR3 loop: CAWRGLIPDHYSYEQYF. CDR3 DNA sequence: TGTGCCTGGAGGGGGCTCATCCCCGATCATTACTCCTACGAGCAGTACTTC.